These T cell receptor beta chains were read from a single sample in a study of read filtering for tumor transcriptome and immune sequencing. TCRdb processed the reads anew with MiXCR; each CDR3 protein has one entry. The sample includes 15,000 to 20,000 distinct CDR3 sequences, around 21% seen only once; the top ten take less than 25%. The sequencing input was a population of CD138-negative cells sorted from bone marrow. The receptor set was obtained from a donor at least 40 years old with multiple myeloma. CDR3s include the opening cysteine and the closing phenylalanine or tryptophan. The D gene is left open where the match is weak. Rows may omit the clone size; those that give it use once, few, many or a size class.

CDR3aa: CASSLGLAGITSTDTQYF; CDR3nt: TGTGCCAGCAGTCTCGGACTAGCGGGGATAACTAGCACAGATACGCAGTATTTT; abundance: .; d_gene: TRBD2; j_gene: TRBJ2-3; v_gene: TRBV12-3/TRBV12-4
CDR3aa: CASSIDSYEQYF; CDR3nt: TGCGCCAGCAGTATCGACTCCTACGAGCAGTACTTC; abundance: .; d_gene: .; j_gene: TRBJ2-7; v_gene: TRBV5-1
CDR3aa: CASSLQTGTGNTIYF; CDR3nt: TGTGCCAGCAGTTTACAGACAGGAACTGGAAACACCATATATTTT; abundance: .; d_gene: .; j_gene: TRBJ1-3; v_gene: TRBV28
CDR3aa: CASRGLGELFF; CDR3nt: TGTGCCAGCAGGGGTCTCGGGGAGCTGTTTTTT; abundance: many; d_gene: .; j_gene: TRBJ2-2; v_gene: TRBV28
CDR3aa: CTSSQVGLASSYNEQFF; CDR3nt: TGCACCAGCAGCCAAGTAGGACTAGCGAGCTCCTACAATGAGCAGTTCTTC; abundance: .; d_gene: .; j_gene: TRBJ2-1; v_gene: TRBV1
CDR3aa: CSVEDDYIIQYF; CDR3nt: TGCAGCGTTGAAGATGATTATATCATTCAGTACTTC; abundance: many; d_gene: .; j_gene: TRBJ2-4; v_gene: TRBV29-1
CDR3aa: CASSSRTSGRNTGELFF; CDR3nt: TGTGCCAGCAGCTCTCGGACTAGCGGGAGGAATACCGGGGAGCTGTTTTTT; abundance: medium-sized; d_gene: TRBD2; j_gene: TRBJ2-2; v_gene: TRBV5-6
CDR3aa: CASSELLGSTTDTQYF; CDR3nt: TGTGCCAGCAGTGAACTACTGGGCAGCACCACAGATACGCAGTATTTT; abundance: .; d_gene: .; j_gene: TRBJ2-3; v_gene: TRBV6-5
CDR3aa: CASSPITVNDNGQFF; CDR3nt: TGTGCCAGCAGCCCGATTACGGTCAACGACAATGGGCAGTTCTTC; abundance: .; d_gene: .; j_gene: TRBJ2-1; v_gene: TRBV3-1
CDR3aa: CASSGLANLNNEQFF; CDR3nt: TGTGCCAGCAGCGGACTAGCGAACCTTAACAATGAGCAGTTCTTC; abundance: many; d_gene: TRBD2; j_gene: TRBJ2-1; v_gene: TRBV5-5
CDR3aa: CASSTGLAGTERGTGELFF; CDR3nt: TGTGCCAGCAGCACGGGACTAGCGGGGACCGAACGGGGGACCGGGGAGCTGTTTTTT; abundance: many; d_gene: TRBD2; j_gene: TRBJ2-2; v_gene: TRBV6-2/TRBV6-3
CDR3aa: CSVGETQYF; CDR3nt: TGCAGCGTTGGTGAGACCCAGTACTTC; abundance: medium-sized; d_gene: .; j_gene: TRBJ2-5; v_gene: TRBV29-1
CDR3aa: CATSDPQESSYEQYF; CDR3nt: TGTGCCACCAGTGATCCCCAAGAATCATCCTACGAGCAGTACTTC; abundance: .; d_gene: .; j_gene: TRBJ2-7; v_gene: TRBV24-1
CDR3aa: CSVEDRAGGGETQYF; CDR3nt: TGCAGCGTTGAAGATCGGGCGGGAGGCGGGGAGACCCAGTACTTC; abundance: .; d_gene: TRBD2; j_gene: TRBJ2-5; v_gene: TRBV29-1
CDR3aa: CASRDYFAGELFF; CDR3nt: TGCGCCAGCAGGGACTATTTCGCCGGGGAGCTGTTTTTT; abundance: .; d_gene: .; j_gene: TRBJ2-2; v_gene: TRBV10-2
CDR3aa: CASRVGRLNTEAFF; CDR3nt: TGTGCCAGCAGGGTAGGACGGTTGAACACTGAAGCTTTCTTT; abundance: many; d_gene: .; j_gene: TRBJ1-1; v_gene: TRBV28
CDR3aa: CSARVRDRGNEQFF; CDR3nt: TGCAGTGCTAGGGTGCGGGACAGGGGAAATGAGCAGTTCTTC; abundance: many; d_gene: TRBD1; j_gene: TRBJ2-1; v_gene: TRBV20-1
CDR3aa: CSVEGGVSTDTQYF; CDR3nt: TGCAGCGTTGAAGGGGGGGTCAGCACAGATACGCAGTATTTT; abundance: many; d_gene: .; j_gene: TRBJ2-3; v_gene: TRBV29-1
CDR3aa: CASSPRTGRGGANVLTF; CDR3nt: TGTGCCAGCAGCCCCAGGACAGGGCGAGGTGGGGCCAACGTCCTGACTTTC; abundance: few; d_gene: TRBD1; j_gene: TRBJ2-6; v_gene: TRBV7-8
CDR3aa: CSAIGTQEIYNEQFF; CDR3nt: TGCAGTGCCATTGGGACCCAAGAGATCTACAATGAGCAGTTCTTC; abundance: medium-sized; d_gene: .; j_gene: TRBJ2-1; v_gene: TRBV20-1
CDR3aa: CSANQGFSSTDTQYF; CDR3nt: TGCAGTGCTAATCAGGGCTTCTCTAGCACAGATACGCAGTATTTT; abundance: many; d_gene: .; j_gene: TRBJ2-3; v_gene: TRBV20-1
CDR3aa: CAWSAWEVGGQFF; CDR3nt: TGTGCCTGGAGTGCCTGGGAGGTAGGGGGGCAGTTCTTC; abundance: many; d_gene: .; j_gene: TRBJ2-1; v_gene: TRBV30
CDR3aa: CASSLSPGYEQYF; CDR3nt: TGTGCCAGCAGTCTCTCTCCGGGCTACGAGCAGTACTTC; abundance: medium-sized; d_gene: .; j_gene: TRBJ2-7; v_gene: TRBV27
CDR3aa: CASGLAGVLSYNEQFF; CDR3nt: TGTGCCAGCGGGCTAGCGGGAGTCCTCTCCTACAATGAGCAGTTCTTC; abundance: many; d_gene: TRBD2; j_gene: TRBJ2-1; v_gene: TRBV27
CDR3aa: CACSSGGLRDEQFF; CDR3nt: TGTGCCTGCAGTTCGGGAGGCCTCAGGGATGAGCAGTTCTTC; abundance: few; d_gene: TRBD2; j_gene: TRBJ2-1; v_gene: TRBV12-3/TRBV12-4
CDR3aa: CASSLGTAYGYTF; CDR3nt: TGTGCCAGCAGCTTAGGGACGGCCTATGGCTACACCTTC; abundance: .; d_gene: .; j_gene: TRBJ1-2; v_gene: TRBV7-9
CDR3aa: CASSSPRGTEGSDTQYF; CDR3nt: TGTGCCAGCAGCTCCCCGCGCGGGACGGAGGGCTCAGATACGCAGTATTTT; abundance: many; d_gene: .; j_gene: TRBJ2-3; v_gene: TRBV13
CDR3aa: CASTKTGEPNEKLFF; CDR3nt: TGTGCCAGCACTAAGACCGGGGAGCCTAATGAAAAACTGTTTTTT; abundance: few; d_gene: .; j_gene: TRBJ1-4; v_gene: TRBV3-1
CDR3aa: CSAGVSGHHVYNEQFF; CDR3nt: TGCAGTGCTGGAGTTAGCGGGCACCACGTCTACAATGAGCAGTTCTTC; abundance: .; d_gene: TRBD2; j_gene: TRBJ2-1; v_gene: TRBV20-1
CDR3aa: CASGFGGAGEQYF; CDR3nt: TGTGCCAGCGGTTTCGGGGGCGCGGGGGAGCAGTACTTC; abundance: .; d_gene: .; j_gene: TRBJ2-7; v_gene: TRBV28
CDR3aa: CSARDGVDHKTDTQYF; CDR3nt: TGCAGTGCTAGAGACGGGGTTGATCACAAAACAGATACGCAGTATTTT; abundance: many; d_gene: .; j_gene: TRBJ2-3; v_gene: TRBV20-1
CDR3aa: CASSQSGGEHNEQFF; CDR3nt: TGTGCCAGCAGTCAAAGCGGGGGTGAGCACAATGAGCAGTTCTTC; abundance: few; d_gene: TRBD2; j_gene: TRBJ2-1; v_gene: TRBV28
CDR3aa: CSARAFAGLLLSTDTQYF; CDR3nt: TGCAGTGCTAGAGCCTTTGCGGGTCTGCTCTTATCGACAGATACGCAGTATTTT; abundance: medium-sized; d_gene: .; j_gene: TRBJ2-3; v_gene: TRBV20-1
CDR3aa: CASSLTVPEKQFF; CDR3nt: TGCGCCAGCAGCTTGACCGTGCCTGAAAAGCAGTTCTTC; abundance: .; d_gene: .; j_gene: TRBJ2-1; v_gene: TRBV5-1
CDR3aa: CASSARGRERRNGELFF; CDR3nt: TGTGCCAGCAGCGCCCGCGGTAGGGAACGACGGAACGGGGAGCTGTTTTTT; abundance: few; d_gene: .; j_gene: TRBJ2-2; v_gene: TRBV7-8
CDR3aa: CASSLDHLSYEQYF; CDR3nt: TGTGCCAGCAGCTTAGACCATCTCTCCTACGAGCAGTACTTC; abundance: few; d_gene: .; j_gene: TRBJ2-7; v_gene: TRBV7-2
CDR3aa: CASSFAGTINNEQFF; CDR3nt: TGTGCCAGCAGTTTCGCAGGGACTATCAACAATGAGCAGTTCTTC; abundance: many; d_gene: TRBD2; j_gene: TRBJ2-1; v_gene: TRBV28
CDR3aa: CSVVEGSNTGELFF; CDR3nt: TGCAGCGTTGTGGAGGGTTCGAACACCGGGGAGCTGTTTTTT; abundance: few; d_gene: .; j_gene: TRBJ2-2; v_gene: TRBV29-1
CDR3aa: CSVERAGNYGYTF; CDR3nt: TGCAGCGTTGAGAGGGCAGGGAACTATGGCTACACCTTC; abundance: .; d_gene: .; j_gene: TRBJ1-2; v_gene: TRBV29-1
CDR3aa: CASSLVLRGATGELFF; CDR3nt: TGTGCCAGCAGCTTAGTTCTCCGCGGGGCCACCGGGGAGCTGTTTTTT; abundance: few; d_gene: .; j_gene: TRBJ2-2; v_gene: TRBV7-8
CDR3aa: CASSLGAGAAEAFF; CDR3nt: TGTGCCAGCAGCCTAGGGGCCGGGGCCGCTGAAGCTTTCTTT; abundance: medium-sized; d_gene: .; j_gene: TRBJ1-1; v_gene: TRBV7-9
CDR3aa: CASSLGWEAFF; CDR3nt: TGTGCCAGCAGTTTGGGATGGGAAGCTTTCTTT; abundance: medium-sized; d_gene: .; j_gene: TRBJ1-1; v_gene: TRBV12-3/TRBV12-4
CDR3aa: CASSLNPYANTEAFF; CDR3nt: TGTGCCAGCAGCTTAAACCCCTATGCGAACACTGAAGCTTTCTTT; abundance: many; d_gene: .; j_gene: TRBJ1-1; v_gene: TRBV7-9
CDR3aa: CSAVSPNNTEAFF; CDR3nt: TGCAGCGCCGTCTCCCCTAACAACACTGAAGCTTTCTTT; abundance: many; d_gene: .; j_gene: TRBJ1-1; v_gene: TRBV29-1
CDR3aa: CASSPGQPTDTQYF; CDR3nt: TGTGCCAGCTCACCGGGACAGCCCACAGATACGCAGTATTTT; abundance: .; d_gene: TRBD1; j_gene: TRBJ2-3; v_gene: TRBV18
CDR3aa: CATSPGTSGRTQYF; CDR3nt: TGTGCCACCAGCCCCGGGACTAGCGGGAGGACCCAGTACTTC; abundance: many; d_gene: TRBD2; j_gene: TRBJ2-5; v_gene: TRBV19
CDR3aa: CSALLARDTEAFF; CDR3nt: TGCAGTGCTCTCCTCGCCAGAGACACTGAAGCTTTCTTT; abundance: many; d_gene: .; j_gene: TRBJ1-1; v_gene: TRBV20-1
CDR3aa: CSVEVYSYNEQLF; CDR3nt: TGCAGCGTTGAAGTCTACTCCTACAATGAGCAGCTCTTC; abundance: .; d_gene: .; j_gene: TRBJ2-1; v_gene: TRBV29-1